The rows below give T cell receptor beta chains drawn from one sample of a study of shared clonotypes between healthy human individuals. Profiling relied on immunoSEQ multiplex PCR, and the TCRdb table lists in-frame clones only, not all of them. The sample contains roughly 1 million clones, roughly 80% of which appear only once. The sequencing sample was made of memory CD4+ T cells sorted from blood. These receptors originate from a man in his late teens or twenties in good health. The CDR3 runs from the conserved cysteine through the conserved F or W. The D gene is left open where the match is weak. Part of the rows lack a size; the others show once, few, many or a class for expanded clones.

>TRBV19|18|few|TRBJ2-4|NA
CASSIGLGPAGAKNIQYF
TGTGCCAGTAGTATTGGGCTAGGACCTGCGGGGGCCAAAAACATTCAGTACTTC
>TRBV4-1|15|NA|TRBJ2-3|NA
CASSQDNLAADTQYF
TGCGCCAGCAGCCAAGATAACCTAGCAGCTGATACGCAGTATTTT
>TRBV7-9|16|few|TRBJ2-2|TRBD2
CASSLGFPTSGGELFF
TGTGCCAGCAGCTTAGGATTCCCGACTAGCGGCGGGGAGCTGTTTTTT
>TRBV20-1|11|NA|TRBJ2-5|TRBD2
CSAGLGGTQYF
TGCAGTGCGGGACTAGGGGGGACCCAGTACTTC
>TRBV5-1|16|NA|TRBJ2-5|TRBD2
CASSFRLAGARETQYF
TGCGCCAGCAGCTTCCGACTAGCGGGGGCTAGGGAGACCCAGTACTTC
>TRBV7-2|15|NA|TRBJ1-6|TRBD1
CASSLTGGAGSPLHF
TGTGCCAGCAGCTTAACAGGGGGCGCGGGGTCACCCCTCCACTTT
>TRBV5-6|15|NA|TRBJ2-3|TRBD2
CASSSLAGVADTQYF
TGTGCCAGCAGCAGCCTAGCGGGGGTTGCAGATACGCAGTATTTT
>TRBV7-9|15|NA|TRBJ2-3|TRBD2
CASSPSGRAPDTQYF
TGTGCCAGCAGCCCGAGCGGGAGGGCGCCAGATACGCAGTATTTT
>TRBV14|14|once|TRBJ1-2|NA
CASSHSGAGYGYTF
TGTGCCAGCAGCCATTCGGGGGCGGGCTATGGCTACACCTTC
>TRBV7-9|16|few|TRBJ1-1|NA
CASSLVALLMNTEAFF
TGTGCCAGCAGCTTAGTGGCATTACTCATGAACACTGAAGCTTTCTTT
>TRBV5-1|17|NA|TRBJ1-2|TRBD1
CASSLPGTGRLDYGYTF
TGCGCCAGCAGCCTACCCGGGACAGGTCGTCTCGACTATGGCTACACCTTC
>TRBV10-3|13|few|TRBJ2-2|NA
CAIRDGTPEELFF
TGTGCCATCAGGGATGGGACTCCGGAGGAGCTGTTTTTT
>TRBV2|14|NA|TRBJ2-6|NA
CASTWWSGANVLTF
TGTGCCAGCACGTGGTGGTCTGGGGCCAACGTCCTGACTTTC
>TRBV7-2|14|NA|TRBJ2-5|NA
CASSRSGLQETQYF
TGTGCCAGCAGCCGGTCGGGACTCCAAGAGACCCAGTACTTC
>TRBV30|13|NA|TRBJ2-5|NA
CAWSVVTRETQYF
TGTGCCTGGAGTGTAGTGACGCGAGAGACCCAGTACTTC
>TRBV5-8|14|NA|TRBJ2-7|TRBD2
CASSSRGLGSEQYF
TGTGCCAGCAGCTCCCGGGGACTAGGCTCCGAGCAGTACTTC
>TRBV5-3|15|NA|TRBJ2-7|NA
CARSLYRPFRYEQYF
TGTGCCAGAAGTCTCTACCGACCTTTCCGCTACGAGCAGTACTTC
>TRBV18|18|NA|TRBJ1-6|TRBD1
CASSPTGGQGSYNSPLHF
TGTGCCAGCTCACCAACCGGGGGACAGGGATCCTATAATTCACCCCTCCACTTT
>TRBV6-5|14|once|TRBJ1-5|TRBD1
CASRTGGRNQPQHF
TGTGCCAGCAGAACAGGGGGCCGGAATCAGCCCCAGCATTTT
>TRBV30|13|NA|TRBJ2-2|NA
CAWSGGNTGELFF
TGTGCCTGGAGTGGCGGGAACACCGGGGAGCTGTTTTTT
>TRBV5-5|16|few|TRBJ2-7|TRBD2
CASSFGGTSGFYEQYF
TGTGCCAGCAGCTTCGGGGGTACTAGCGGCTTCTACGAGCAGTACTTC
>TRBV4-3|17|NA|TRBJ2-1|NA
CASSQVWGSGAYNEQFF
TGCGCCAGCAGCCAAGTTTGGGGTAGCGGAGCATACAATGAGCAGTTCTTC
>TRBV19|15|NA|TRBJ2-3|NA
CASERHRGGTDTQYF
TGTGCCAGTGAACGACATAGGGGTGGCACAGATACGCAGTATTTT
>TRBV6-1|15|NA|TRBJ2-1|TRBD1
CASTKRQGALNEQFF
TGTGCCAGCACCAAGAGGCAGGGGGCTCTCAATGAGCAGTTCTTC
>TRBV5-1|15|NA|TRBJ1-2|NA
CASSPDRRTIYGYTF
TGCGCCAGCAGCCCGGACCGTCGGACAATCTATGGCTACACCTTC
>TRBV30|14|NA|TRBJ2-3|NA
CAWGRAGLTDTQYF
TGTGCCTGGGGCCGGGCGGGACTCACAGATACGCAGTATTTT
>TRBV6-5|14|NA|TRBJ1-5|NA
CASSYRGDNQPQHF
TGTGCCAGCAGTTACCGAGGGGACAATCAGCCCCAGCATTTT
>TRBV6-6|13|NA|TRBJ1-6|TRBD1
CASSGDRGLTLHF
TGTGCCAGCAGCGGGGACAGGGGACTCACCCTCCACTTT
>TRBV7-2|15|NA|TRBJ1-2|NA
CASSPRRGTNYGYTF
TGTGCCAGCAGCCCCAGGCGGGGAACTAACTATGGCTACACCTTC
>TRBV11-2|14|NA|TRBJ2-7|TRBD2
CASSSRGASYEQYF
TGTGCCAGCAGCTCGCGGGGGGCGTCCTACGAGCAGTACTTC
>TRBV27|15|few|TRBJ1-6|NA
CASSLSMGPNSPLHF
TGTGCCAGCAGTTTAAGTATGGGCCCCAATTCACCCCTCCACTTT
>TRBV27|14|NA|TRBJ1-2|NA
CASSFDQFGDGYTF
TGTGCCAGCAGTTTCGATCAGTTTGGGGATGGCTACACCTTC
>TRBV19|15|NA|TRBJ2-4|NA
CASSPAELAKNIQYF
TGTGCCAGTAGCCCCGCCGAGCTAGCCAAAAACATTCAGTACTTC
>TRBV9|15|NA|TRBJ1-4|NA
CASSVGGAKGEKLFF
TGTGCCAGCAGCGTAGGAGGGGCCAAGGGTGAAAAACTGTTTTTT
>TRBV9|13|NA|TRBJ2-3|NA
CASTDGSTDTQYF
TGTGCCAGCACCGACGGGAGCACAGATACGCAGTATTTT
>TRBV18|17|NA|TRBJ1-1|NA
CASSPPRFAGLNTEAFF
TGTGCCAGCTCACCACCGCGCTTTGCAGGGCTGAACACTGAAGCTTTCTTT
>TRBV28|14|NA|TRBJ2-6|NA
CASSLRAGANVLTF
TGTGCCAGCAGTTTAAGGGCTGGGGCCAACGTCCTGACTTTC
>TRBV5-1|15|NA|TRBJ2-7|TRBD1
CASSLTGQGRFEQYF
TGCGCCAGCAGCTTAACGGGACAGGGGCGTTTCGAGCAGTACTTC
>TRBV7-9|14|NA|TRBJ1-6|TRBD1
CATHGTDYNSPLHF
TGTGCCACCCACGGGACAGACTATAATTCACCCCTCCACTTT